The clone carrying this T cell receptor beta chain was recorded once. Its antigen is still unknown. The sample comes from a study of cytomegalovirus exposure and HLA in healthy donors. Whole-study context: The 550 to 800 first-cohort repertoires and the roughly 120 validation repertoires shared the same platform, a later analysis reported.

Study-level findings and limits: Altogether, more than 150 TCR beta chains were recorded as cytomegalovirus-associated.

Germline V CDR1 and CDR2: MNHNY, SVGAGI (reference sequence). This CDR3 region has 15 residues. Trimming removed 6 bases from V and 0 bases from J, with 13 bases in between. Here immunoSEQ multiplex PCR was the method, and the copy in TCRdb shows in-frame clones only, minus some. Of about 70,000 clones in the sample, 80% to 95% are singletons; the top ten hold roughly 5.2%. The sequencing input was PBMCs. The chain employs TRBV6-6 and TRBJ2-3; tentatively, D is TRBD2 (6 bases). This sequence was found in a man aged 18 to 29 in good health and CMV-seropositive. The CDR3: CASRGLSISTDTQYF. CDR3 DNA: TGTGCCAGCAGGGGACTCTCAATAAGCACAGATACGCAGTATTTT.